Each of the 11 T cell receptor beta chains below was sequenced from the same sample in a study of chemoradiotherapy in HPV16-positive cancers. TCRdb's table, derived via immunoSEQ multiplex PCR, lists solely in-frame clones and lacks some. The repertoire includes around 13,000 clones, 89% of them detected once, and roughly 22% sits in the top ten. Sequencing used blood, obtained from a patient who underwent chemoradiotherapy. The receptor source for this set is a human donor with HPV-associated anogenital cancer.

CDR3: CASSLVGGVGTEAFF. The CDR3 DNA reads as TGTGCCAGCAGCTTAGTGGGAGGGGTTGGAACTGAAGCTTTCTTT. The chain employs TRBV7-2 and TRBJ1-1; D is perhaps TRBD1 (5 bases). The germline V gene encodes CDR1 SGHTA and CDR2 FQGNSA. The CDR3 has 15 amino acids. The V and J ends lost 1 base and 5 bases respectively, with 14 bases between them.

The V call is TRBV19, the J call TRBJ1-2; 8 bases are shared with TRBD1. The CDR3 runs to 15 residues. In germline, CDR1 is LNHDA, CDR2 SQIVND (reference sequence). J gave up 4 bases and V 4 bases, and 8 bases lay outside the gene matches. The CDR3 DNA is TGTGCCAGTAGTACAACCGGGACAGGAATCTATGGCTACACCTTC. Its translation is CASSTTGTGIYGYTF.

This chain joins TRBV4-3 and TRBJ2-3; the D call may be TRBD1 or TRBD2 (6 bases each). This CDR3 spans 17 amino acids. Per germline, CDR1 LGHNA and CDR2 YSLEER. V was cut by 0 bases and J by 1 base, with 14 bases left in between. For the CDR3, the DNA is TGCGCCAGCAGCCAAGATAGGGGGGCTAGCCGCACAGATACGCAGTATTTT. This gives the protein CASSQDRGASRTDTQYF.

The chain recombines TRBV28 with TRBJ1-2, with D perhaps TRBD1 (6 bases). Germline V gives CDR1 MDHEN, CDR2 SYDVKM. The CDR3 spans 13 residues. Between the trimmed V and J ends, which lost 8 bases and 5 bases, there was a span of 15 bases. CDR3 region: CASSPGQSYGYTF. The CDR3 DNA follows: TGTGCCAGCTCACCCGGACAGTCATATGGCTACACCTTC.

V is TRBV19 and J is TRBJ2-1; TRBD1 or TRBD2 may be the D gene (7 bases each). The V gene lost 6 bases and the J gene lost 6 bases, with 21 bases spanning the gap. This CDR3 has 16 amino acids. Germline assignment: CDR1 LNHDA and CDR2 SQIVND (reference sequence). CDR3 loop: CASRDLSGGDFNEQFF. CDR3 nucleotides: TGTGCCAGTAGGGACCTGTCAGGGGGGGATTTCAATGAGCAGTTCTTC.

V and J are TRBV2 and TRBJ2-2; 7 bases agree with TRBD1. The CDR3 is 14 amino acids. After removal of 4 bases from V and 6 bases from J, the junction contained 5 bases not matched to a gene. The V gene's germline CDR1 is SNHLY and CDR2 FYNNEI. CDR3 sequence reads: CASSGDRAAGELFF. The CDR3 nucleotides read TGTGCCAGCAGTGGTGACAGGGCGGCCGGGGAGCTGTTTTTT.

CDR3 protein: CASSLLTVSNQPQHF. As DNA, the CDR3 is TGTGCCAGCAGCTTATTGACCGTTAGCAATCAGCCCCAGCATTTT. This chain uses TRBV7-2 with TRBJ1-5; no firm D call. CDR1 and CDR2 (germline): SGHTA, FQGNSA. CDR3 length: 15 residues. Trimming stripped 2 bases from V and 0 bases from J, with 8 bases between. Full variable domain (remainder filled in from reference TRBV7-2 and TRBJ1-5): GAGVSQSPSNKVTEKGKDVELRCDPISGHTALYWYRQSLGQGLEFLIYFQGNSAPDKSGLPSDRFSAERTGGSVSTLTIQRTQQEDSAVYLCASSLLTVSNQPQHFGDGTRLSIL.

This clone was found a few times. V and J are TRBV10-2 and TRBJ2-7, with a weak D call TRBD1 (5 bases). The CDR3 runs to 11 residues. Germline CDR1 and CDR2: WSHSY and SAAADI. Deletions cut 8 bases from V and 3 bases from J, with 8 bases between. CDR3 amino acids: CASSTGYEQYF. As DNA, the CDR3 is TGCGCCAGCTCAACAGGCTACGAGCAGTACTTC.

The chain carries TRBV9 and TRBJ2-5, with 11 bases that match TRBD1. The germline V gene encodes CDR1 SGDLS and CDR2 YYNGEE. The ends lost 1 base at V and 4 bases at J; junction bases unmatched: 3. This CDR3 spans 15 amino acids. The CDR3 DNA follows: TGTGCCAGCAGCGTACCGGGGACAGGGGGAGAGACCCAGTACTTC. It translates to CASSVPGTGGETQYF.

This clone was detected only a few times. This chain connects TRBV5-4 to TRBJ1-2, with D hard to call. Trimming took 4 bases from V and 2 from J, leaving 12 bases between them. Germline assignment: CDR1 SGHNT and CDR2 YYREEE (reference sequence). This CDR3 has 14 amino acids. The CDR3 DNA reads TGTGCCAGCAGCGCCAACGGACGGAACTATGGCTACACCTTC. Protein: CASSANGRNYGYTF.

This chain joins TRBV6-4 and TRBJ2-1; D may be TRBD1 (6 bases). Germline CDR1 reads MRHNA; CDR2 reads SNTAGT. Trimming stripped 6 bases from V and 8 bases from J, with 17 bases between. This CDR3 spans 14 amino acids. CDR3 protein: CASSVGQSGDEQFF. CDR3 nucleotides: TGTGCCAGCAGCGTCGGACAGTCGGGTGATGAGCAGTTCTTC.